This entry describes one TCR beta chain. From germline, CDR1 is SGHRS and CDR2 YFSETQ. J gave up 4 bases and V 5 bases, and 11 bases lay outside the gene matches. The CDR3 is made up of 15 amino acids. TCRdb's copy holds only in-frame clones and misses some; the assay was immunoSEQ multiplex PCR. This table has around 620,000 clones, about nine tenths appearing once. This entry belongs to a study of blood T cell repertoires in COVID-19. Study context: The cDNA or gDNA used as material had been derived from T cells, B-cell-depleted T cells, or PBMCs.

Material: peripheral blood. The chain recombines TRBV5-1 with TRBJ1-2; 7 nucleotides line up with TRBD1. The TCR was taken from a woman under 30 with acute or convalescent COVID-19. The CDR3 region has the DNA TGCGCCAGCAGACGGGACAGCGACCCAATCTATGGCTACACCTTC. Protein: CASRRDSDPIYGYTF.